A single sample gave rise to the 23 T cell receptor beta chains below, sequenced in a study of Graves' ophthalmopathy and Graves' hyperthyroidism. RNA transcripts yielded amplified TCR beta CDR3 regions. The library came from an HTBI-primed first-round RT-PCR and a second-round multiplex PCR. Via MiXCR, TCRdb re-called the multiplex PCR reads, giving one row per CDR3 protein. Among around 400,000 distinct CDR3 sequences, 15% to 20% were seen once, and the ten largest hold about 1.4%. What was sequenced was peripheral blood. The receptors derive from a woman between 18 and 29 years old with Graves' ophthalmopathy.

The rearrangement links TRBV20-1 to TRBJ2-5; D is uncertain. The CDR3 spans 14 residues. V lost 0 bases to trimming and J lost 2 bases, with 10 bases between them. Germline values: CDR1 DFQATT, CDR2 SNEGSKA (reference sequence). DNA for the CDR3: TGCAGTGCTAGAGATTGGCCAGAACAAGAGACCCAGTACTTC. Translation gives CSARDWPEQETQYF.

This clonotype was observed at least ten times. The chain has TRBV15 and TRBJ1-5; D gene ambiguous. CDR3 length: 14 residues. Trimming left V 1 base short and J 7 bases short, with 11 bases between. Germline V gene sequence: CDR1 LNHNV, CDR2 YYDKDF (reference sequence). DNA of the CDR3: TGTGCCACCAGCAGAGCCCTTTTTGGGCAGCCCCAGCATTTT. It translates to CATSRALFGQPQHF.

This clonotype was found many times. The rearrangement links TRBV11-2 to TRBJ1-2; TRBD1 matches at 10 bases. V was pared by 6 bases and J by 4 bases, with 8 bases of the junction left unmatched. This CDR3 contains 15 residues. Germline CDR1 and CDR2: SGHAT and FQNNGV. The CDR3, as DNA: TGTGCCAGCAGGCCGGACAGGGGGACCGGCTATGGCTACACCTTC. This sequence encodes CASRPDRGTGYGYTF.

This clonotype appeared many times. The chain employs TRBV6-2 or TRBV6-3 and TRBJ2-5; 9 nucleotides line up with TRBD2. The V gene end was trimmed by 0 bases and the J gene end by 5 bases; junction bases not matched to a gene: 7. In germline, CDR1 is MNHEY, CDR2 SVGEGT. The CDR3 is 16 amino acids. In DNA form, the CDR3 reads TGTGCCAGCAGTTACTCGATCAGCGGGAGGTTTGAGACCCAGTACTTC. This sequence encodes CASSYSISGRFETQYF.

The chain combines TRBV6-1 with TRBJ1-1; D is unclear. Germline V lookup: CDR1 MNHNS, CDR2 SASEGT. The CDR3 totals 13 residues. V was cut by 2 bases and J by 7 bases, with 11 bases left in between. This chain's CDR3 is CASSERRGLEAFF. The CDR3 coding sequence is TGTGCCAGCAGTGAAAGGAGAGGGCTTGAAGCTTTCTTT.

This clonotype was observed at least ten times. The CDR3 bases are TGCGCCAGCACCCCCGGGGGGGTAGCTCAGGTGCAGTACTTC. Protein: CASTPGGVAQVQYF. This chain uses TRBV10-2 with TRBJ2-7; 8 bases line up with TRBD2. This CDR3 region has 14 residues. With 7 bases clipped from V and 9 bases from J, the junction kept 14 bases outside the gene matches. CDR1 WSHSY and CDR2 SAAADI come from the germline V gene.

This clonotype was counted ten times or more. The chain employs TRBV14 and TRBJ1-2; 7 bases are a match to TRBD1. Germline V CDR1 and CDR2: SGHDN, FVKESK. This CDR3 region has 15 residues. V shed 1 base and J 4 bases; nucleotides not matched to a gene: 6. DNA of the CDR3: TGTGCCAGCAGCCAAGGGACAGGACTTGGCTATGGCTACACCTTC. Encoded protein: CASSQGTGLGYGYTF. Variable domain in full (rest from reference TRBV14 and TRBJ1-2): EAGVTQFPSHSVIEKGQTVTLRCDPISGHDNLYWYRRVMGKEIKFLLHFVKESKQDESGMPNNRFLAERTGGTYSTLKVQPAELEDSGVYFCASSQGTGLGYGYTFGSGTRLTVV.

There are many counts of this clonotype. J is TRBJ2-2 and V is TRBV10-1; D ambiguous. V lost 3 bases and J 8 bases, leaving 10 bases between the germline ends. Germline V gene sequence: CDR1 WNHNN, CDR2 SYGVQD (reference sequence). The CDR3 has 13 amino acids. The CDR3 bases are TGCGCCAGCAGTGAACCCGTGACTGGGGAGCTGTTTTTT. It specifies CASSEPVTGELFF.

At least ten counts were recorded for this clonotype. The chain joins TRBV5-1 to TRBJ2-2; 13 bases agree with TRBD2. The V and J ends lost 4 bases and 0 bases, in that order; junction bases with no gene match: 6. The CDR3 covers 18 residues. Germline CDR1 reads SGHRS; CDR2 reads YFSETQ. In DNA form, the CDR3 reads TGCGCCAGCAGCAGGGGACTAGCGGGGAACGCGAACACCGGGGAGCTGTTTTTT. Translated: CASSRGLAGNANTGELFF.

For the CDR3, the DNA is TGTGCCAGCAGTGCTGTTTTAGTTGTTGAAGCTTTCTTT. This encodes CASSAVLVVEAFF. The V gene is TRBV2, the J gene TRBJ1-1; D is ambiguous. The ends were cut back, 4 bases at V and 7 bases at J, with 13 bases in the middle. The germline V gene has CDR1 SNHLY and CDR2 FYNNEI. The CDR3 spans 13 residues.

V is TRBV7-4 and J is TRBJ1-2; 9 bases are a match to TRBD1. The germline CDR1 and CDR2 sequences are SGHVT and SQSDAQ. The CDR3 runs to 14 residues. J was trimmed by 3 bases and V by 5 bases; bases with no gene match: 4. CDR3 sequence reads: CASSNRGPDYGYTF. CDR3 coding DNA: TGTGCCAGCAGCAACAGGGGGCCCGACTATGGCTACACCTTC. The full variable domain, its missing parts supplied by reference TRBV7-4 and TRBJ1-2, is GAGVSQSPRYKVAKRGRDVALRCDSISGHVTLYWYRQTLGQGSEVLTYSQSDAQRDKSGRPSGRFSAERPERSVSTLKIQRTEQGDSAVYLCASSNRGPDYGYTFGSGTRLTVV.

This clonotype was counted at least ten times. The rearrangement joins TRBV29-1 to TRBJ1-1; D perhaps matches TRBD1 (5 bases). V was clipped by 7 bases and J by 0 bases, with 15 bases between them. Germline loops: CDR1 SQVTM, CDR2 ANQGSEA. This CDR3 spans 14 amino acids. Here the CDR3 DNA reads TGCAGCGCCGCTCTACAGGTCTTGAACACTGAAGCTTTCTTT. Protein: CSAALQVLNTEAFF.

The CDR3 region is CASSPVGLPNTEAFF. As DNA, the CDR3 is TGTGCCAGCTCACCGGTGGGACTCCCGAACACTGAAGCTTTCTTT. The chain recombines TRBV18 with TRBJ1-1; D is possibly TRBD1 (5 bases). V lost 3 bases and J 1 base, leaving 12 bases between the germline ends. Germline V CDR1 and CDR2: KGHSH, LQKENI. CDR3 size: 15 residues.

This clonotype was observed at least ten times. The rearrangement uses TRBV19 and TRBJ1-1; 8 bases agree with TRBD1. Trimming cost V 2 bases and J 4 bases; bases outside gene matches: 3. The CDR3 consists of 14 residues. Germline CDR1 reads LNHDA; CDR2 reads SQIVND (reference sequence). This CDR3 is CASSINRGGTEAFF. Written as DNA, the CDR3 is TGTGCCAGTAGTATAAACAGGGGGGGCACTGAAGCTTTCTTT.

This clonotype occurred many times. The V gene is TRBV11-2, the J gene TRBJ2-2; D is ambiguous. The CDR3 loop spans 16 amino acids. With 5 bases removed from V and 0 bases from J, the gap between germline ends came to 13 bases. Per germline, CDR1 SGHAT and CDR2 FQNNGV. The CDR3 reads CASSPPAAPNTGELFF. CDR3 DNA sequence: TGTGCCAGCAGCCCACCGGCGGCGCCGAACACCGGGGAGCTGTTTTTT.

The CDR3 spells CASQDRPLTEAFF. The CDR3 coding sequence is TGTGCCAGTCAGGATCGGCCCCTGACTGAAGCTTTCTTT. The rearrangement uses TRBV6-2 or TRBV6-3 and TRBJ1-1, with unresolved D. Germline CDR1 MNHEY, CDR2 SVGEGT. V was cut by 9 bases and J by 5 bases, with 16 bases left in between. The CDR3 consists of 13 residues.

This clonotype was seen at least ten times. The chain recombines TRBV2 with TRBJ2-5, with a weak D call TRBD2 (6 bases). V dropped 4 bases and J dropped 5 bases, with 14 bases sitting between them. The CDR3 is 14 amino acids. CDR1 and CDR2 (germline): SNHLY, FYNNEI. CDR3 DNA sequence: TGTGCCAGCAGTGTATGGCTAGCGAGGGAGACCCAGTACTTC. Amino acid sequence: CASSVWLARETQYF.

This chain connects TRBV7-2 to TRBJ2-3, with D hard to call. Germline CDR1 SGHTA, CDR2 FQGNSA. This CDR3 is built from 13 residues. Trimming took 4 bases from V and 2 from J, leaving 7 bases between them. This chain's CDR3 is CASSSRNTDTQYF. CDR3 nucleotide sequence: TGTGCCAGCAGCTCTCGTAACACAGATACGCAGTATTTT.

This clonotype was recorded many times. The V gene is TRBV15, the J gene TRBJ1-1; 7 bases are shared with TRBD1. Germline trimming cut 8 bases from V and 6 bases from J; bases unmatched to any gene: 9. From germline, CDR1 is LNHNV and CDR2 YYDKDF (reference sequence). This CDR3 has 13 amino acids. The CDR3 spells CATRQGNKPEAFF. DNA for the CDR3: TGTGCCACCCGACAGGGAAATAAACCTGAAGCTTTCTTT.

At least ten counts were recorded for this clonotype. The gene calls are TRBV18 and TRBJ1-1, with D unclear. The CDR3 contains 13 residues. Germline V lookup: CDR1 KGHSH, CDR2 LQKENI. V lost 5 bases and J 3 bases, leaving 10 bases between the germline ends. CDR3 in amino acids: CASSSSLDTEAFF. In nucleotides, the CDR3 is TGTGCCAGCTCATCCTCATTAGACACTGAAGCTTTCTTT. Full variable domain (outside the CDR3, taken from reference TRBV18 and TRBJ1-1): NAGVMQNPRHLVRRRGQEARLRCSPMKGHSHVYWYRQLPEEGLKFMVYLQKENIIDESGMPKERFSAEFPKEGPSILRIQQVVRGDSAAYFCASSSSLDTEAFFGQGTRLTVV.

This clonotype was counted many times. This chain links TRBV5-6 with TRBJ1-1, with D maybe TRBD1 (6 bases). V lost 0 bases and J lost 0, with 12 bases in between. Germline-derived CDR1 and CDR2 are SGHDT and YYEEEE. The CDR3 runs to 16 residues. The CDR3 nucleotides are TGTGCCAGCAGCTTGGGATTTCAGGGGCTGAACACTGAAGCTTTCTTT. It yields the protein CASSLGFQGLNTEAFF.

This clonotype has a count of ten or more. V is TRBV11-2 and J is TRBJ1-1; 8 bases fit TRBD1. V lost 5 bases and J lost 6; bases outside the gene matches: 14. From germline, CDR1 is SGHAT and CDR2 FQNNGV. CDR3 size: 16 residues. CDR3 nucleotides: TGTGCCAGCAGCCACGGACAGGGCAGGGGGAAGGCTGAAGCTTTCTTT. It encodes CASSHGQGRGKAEAFF.

This clonotype has ten or more counts. The V call is TRBV6-1, the J call TRBJ1-1, with 7 bases identical to TRBD1. The CDR3 spans 17 residues. Per the germline V gene, CDR1 is MNHNS and CDR2 is SASEGT. Unmatched junction bases numbered 11, after V lost 4 bases and J lost 0 bases. The CDR3, as DNA: TGTGCCAGCAGTGTCCTCTGGGGACAGCTTATGAACACTGAAGCTTTCTTT. Translated, it gives CASSVLWGQLMNTEAFF.